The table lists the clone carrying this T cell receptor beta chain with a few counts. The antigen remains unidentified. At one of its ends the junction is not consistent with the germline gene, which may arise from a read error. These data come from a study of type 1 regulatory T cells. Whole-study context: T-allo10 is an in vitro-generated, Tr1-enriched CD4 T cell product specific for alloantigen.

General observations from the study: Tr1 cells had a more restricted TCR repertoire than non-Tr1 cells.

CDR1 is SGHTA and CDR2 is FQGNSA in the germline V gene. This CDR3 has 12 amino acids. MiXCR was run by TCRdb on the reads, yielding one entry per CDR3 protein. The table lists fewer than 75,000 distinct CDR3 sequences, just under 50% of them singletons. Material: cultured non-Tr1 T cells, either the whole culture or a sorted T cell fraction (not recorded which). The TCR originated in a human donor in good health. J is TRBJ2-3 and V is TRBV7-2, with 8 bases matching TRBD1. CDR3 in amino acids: CASSLGGQVLHF. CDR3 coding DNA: TGTGCCAGCAGCTTAGGGGGACAGGTTTTGCATTTT.